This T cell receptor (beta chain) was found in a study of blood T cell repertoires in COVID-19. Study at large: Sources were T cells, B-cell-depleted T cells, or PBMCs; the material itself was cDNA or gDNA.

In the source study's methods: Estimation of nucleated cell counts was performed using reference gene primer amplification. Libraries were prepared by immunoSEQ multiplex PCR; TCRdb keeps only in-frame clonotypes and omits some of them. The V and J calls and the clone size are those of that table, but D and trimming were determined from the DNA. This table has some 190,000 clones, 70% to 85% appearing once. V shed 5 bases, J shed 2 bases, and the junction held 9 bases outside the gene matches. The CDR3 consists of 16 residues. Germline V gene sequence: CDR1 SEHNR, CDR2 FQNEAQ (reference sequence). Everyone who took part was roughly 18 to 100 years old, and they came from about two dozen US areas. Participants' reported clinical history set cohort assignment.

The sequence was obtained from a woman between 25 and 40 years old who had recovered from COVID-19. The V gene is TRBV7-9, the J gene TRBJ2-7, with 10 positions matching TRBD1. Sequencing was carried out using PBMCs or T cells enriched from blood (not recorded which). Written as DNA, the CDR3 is TGTGCCAGCAGCCCCGGGACAGGGGAGATCGCCTACGAGCAGTACTTC. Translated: CASSPGTGEIAYEQYF.